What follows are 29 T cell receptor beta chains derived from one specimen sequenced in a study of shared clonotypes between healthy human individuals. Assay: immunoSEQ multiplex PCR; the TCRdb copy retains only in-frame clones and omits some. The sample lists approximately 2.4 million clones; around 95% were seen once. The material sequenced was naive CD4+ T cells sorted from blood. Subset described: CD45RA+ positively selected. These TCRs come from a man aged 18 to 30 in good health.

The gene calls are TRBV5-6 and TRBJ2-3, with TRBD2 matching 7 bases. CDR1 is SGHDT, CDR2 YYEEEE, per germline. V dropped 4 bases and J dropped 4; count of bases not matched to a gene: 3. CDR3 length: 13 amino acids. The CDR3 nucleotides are TGTGCCAGCAGCCCGGCGGGGGCAGATACGCAGTATTTT. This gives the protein CASSPAGADTQYF.

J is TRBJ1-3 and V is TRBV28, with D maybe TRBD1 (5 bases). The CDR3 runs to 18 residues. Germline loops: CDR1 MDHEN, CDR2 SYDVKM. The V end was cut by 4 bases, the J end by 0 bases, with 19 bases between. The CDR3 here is CASSSPRDSAFSGNTIYF. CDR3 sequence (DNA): TGTGCCAGCAGTTCCCCCCGAGACAGCGCTTTCTCTGGAAACACCATATATTTT.

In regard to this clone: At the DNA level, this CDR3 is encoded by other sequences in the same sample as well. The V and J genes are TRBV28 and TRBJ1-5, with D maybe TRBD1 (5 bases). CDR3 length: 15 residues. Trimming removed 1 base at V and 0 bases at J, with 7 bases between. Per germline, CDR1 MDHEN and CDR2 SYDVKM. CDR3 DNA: TGTGCCAGCAGTTTATCAGGGATTAGCAATCAGCCCCAGCATTTT. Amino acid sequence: CASSLSGISNQPQHF.

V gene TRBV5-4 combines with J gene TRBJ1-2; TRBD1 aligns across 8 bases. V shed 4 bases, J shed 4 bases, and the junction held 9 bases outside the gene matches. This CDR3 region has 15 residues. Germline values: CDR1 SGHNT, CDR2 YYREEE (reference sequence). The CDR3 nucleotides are TGTGCCAGCAGCACTGCCTCCACAGGGGGCTATGGCTACACCTTC. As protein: CASSTASTGGYGYTF.

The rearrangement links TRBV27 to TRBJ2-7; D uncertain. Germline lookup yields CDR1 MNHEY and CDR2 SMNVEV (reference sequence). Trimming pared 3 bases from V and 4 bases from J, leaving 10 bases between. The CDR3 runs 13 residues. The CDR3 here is CASSLFLEYEQYF. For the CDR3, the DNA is TGTGCCAGCAGTTTGTTTTTGGAGTACGAGCAGTACTTC.

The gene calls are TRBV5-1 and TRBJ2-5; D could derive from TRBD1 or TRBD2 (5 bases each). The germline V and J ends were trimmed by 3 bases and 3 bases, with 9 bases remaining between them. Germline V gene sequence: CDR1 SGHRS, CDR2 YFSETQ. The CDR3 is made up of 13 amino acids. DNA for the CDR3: TGCGCCAGCAGCTACGGGACGGAAGAGACCCAGTACTTC. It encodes CASSYGTEETQYF.

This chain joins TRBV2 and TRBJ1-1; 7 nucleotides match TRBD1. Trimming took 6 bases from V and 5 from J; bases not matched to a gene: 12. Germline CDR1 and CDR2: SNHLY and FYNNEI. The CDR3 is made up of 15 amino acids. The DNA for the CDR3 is TGTGCCAGCAGCACCTCCCAGGGGGTAGTTACTGAAGCTTTCTTT. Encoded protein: CASSTSQGVVTEAFF.

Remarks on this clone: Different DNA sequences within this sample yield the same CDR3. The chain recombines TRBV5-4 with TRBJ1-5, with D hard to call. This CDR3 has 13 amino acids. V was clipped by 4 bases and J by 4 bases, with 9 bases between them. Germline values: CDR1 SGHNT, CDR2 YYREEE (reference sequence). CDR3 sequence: CASSQDHNQPQHF. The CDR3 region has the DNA TGTGCCAGCAGCCAGGACCATAATCAGCCCCAGCATTTT.

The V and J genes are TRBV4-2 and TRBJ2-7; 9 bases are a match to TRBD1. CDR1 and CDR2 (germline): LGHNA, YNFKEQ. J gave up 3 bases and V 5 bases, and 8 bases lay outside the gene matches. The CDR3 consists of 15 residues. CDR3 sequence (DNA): TGTGCCAGCAGCAAGGGACAGGGAGCGAACTACGAGCAGTACTTC. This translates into CASSKGQGANYEQYF.

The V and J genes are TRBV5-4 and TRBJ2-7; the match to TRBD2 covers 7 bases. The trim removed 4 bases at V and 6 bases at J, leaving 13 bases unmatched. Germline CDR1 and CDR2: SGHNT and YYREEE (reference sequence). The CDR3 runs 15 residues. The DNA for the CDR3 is TGTGCCAGCAGCGTAGGCGGGAGTGTTCCTTTCGAGCAGTACTTC. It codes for CASSVGGSVPFEQYF.

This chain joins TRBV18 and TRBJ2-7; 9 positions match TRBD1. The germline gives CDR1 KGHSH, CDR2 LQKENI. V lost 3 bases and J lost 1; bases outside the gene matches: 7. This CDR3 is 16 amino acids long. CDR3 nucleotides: TGTGCCAGCTCACCGGGGACAGGGACGGGGTCCTACGAGCAGTACTTC. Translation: CASSPGTGTGSYEQYF.

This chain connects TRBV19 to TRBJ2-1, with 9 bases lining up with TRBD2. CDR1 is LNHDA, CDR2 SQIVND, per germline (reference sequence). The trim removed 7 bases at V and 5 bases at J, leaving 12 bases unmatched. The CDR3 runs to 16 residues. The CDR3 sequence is CASNMGGRAWNNEQFF. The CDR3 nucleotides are TGTGCCAGTAATATGGGCGGGAGGGCCTGGAACAATGAGCAGTTCTTC.

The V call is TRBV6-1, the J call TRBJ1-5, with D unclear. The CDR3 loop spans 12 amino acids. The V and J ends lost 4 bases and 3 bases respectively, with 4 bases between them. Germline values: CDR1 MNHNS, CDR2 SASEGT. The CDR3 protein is CASSATNQPQHF. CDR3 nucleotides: TGTGCCAGCAGTGCAACCAATCAGCCCCAGCATTTT.

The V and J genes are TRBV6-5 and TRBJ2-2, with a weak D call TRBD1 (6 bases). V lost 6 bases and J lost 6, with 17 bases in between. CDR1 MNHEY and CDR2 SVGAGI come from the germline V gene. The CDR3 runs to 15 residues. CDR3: CASRLSRTVAGELFF. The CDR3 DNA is TGTGCCAGCAGACTTTCGAGGACAGTGGCCGGGGAGCTGTTTTTT.

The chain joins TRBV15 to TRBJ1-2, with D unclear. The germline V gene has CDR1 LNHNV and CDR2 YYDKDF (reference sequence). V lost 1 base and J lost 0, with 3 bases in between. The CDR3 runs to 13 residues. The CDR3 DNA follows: TGTGCCACCAGCAGAGCAACTAACTATGGCTACACCTTC. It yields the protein CATSRATNYGYTF.

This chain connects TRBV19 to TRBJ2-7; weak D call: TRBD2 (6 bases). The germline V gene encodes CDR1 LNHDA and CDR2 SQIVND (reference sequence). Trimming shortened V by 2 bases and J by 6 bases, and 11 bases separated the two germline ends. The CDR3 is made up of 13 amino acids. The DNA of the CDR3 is TGTGCCAGTAGTATACCGGCCGGGAGCGAGCAGTACTTC. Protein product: CASSIPAGSEQYF.

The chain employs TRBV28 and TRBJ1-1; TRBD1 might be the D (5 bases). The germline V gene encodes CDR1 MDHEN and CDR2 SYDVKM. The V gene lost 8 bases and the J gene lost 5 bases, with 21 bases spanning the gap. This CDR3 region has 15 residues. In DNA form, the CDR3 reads TGTGCCAGCGGGGACCCGGGACTGTATCGAACTGAAGCTTTCTTT. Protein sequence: CASGDPGLYRTEAFF.

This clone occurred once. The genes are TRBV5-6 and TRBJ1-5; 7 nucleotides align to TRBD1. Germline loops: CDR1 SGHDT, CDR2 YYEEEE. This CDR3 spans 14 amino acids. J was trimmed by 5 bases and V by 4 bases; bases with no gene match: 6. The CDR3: CASSLTGTDQPQHF. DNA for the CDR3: TGTGCCAGCAGCCTGACAGGGACGGATCAGCCCCAGCATTTT.

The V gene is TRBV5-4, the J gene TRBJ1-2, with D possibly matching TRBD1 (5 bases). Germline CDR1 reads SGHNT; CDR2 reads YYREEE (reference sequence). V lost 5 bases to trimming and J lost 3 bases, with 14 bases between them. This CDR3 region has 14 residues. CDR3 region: CASSTQGADYGYTF. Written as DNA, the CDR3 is TGTGCCAGCAGTACCCAAGGGGCCGACTATGGCTACACCTTC.

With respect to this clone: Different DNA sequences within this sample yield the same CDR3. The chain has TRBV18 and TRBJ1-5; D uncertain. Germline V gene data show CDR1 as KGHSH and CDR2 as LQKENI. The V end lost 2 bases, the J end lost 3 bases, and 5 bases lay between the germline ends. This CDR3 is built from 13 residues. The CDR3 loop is CASSPSYNQPQHF. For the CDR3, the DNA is TGTGCCAGCTCACCATCCTACAATCAGCCCCAGCATTTT. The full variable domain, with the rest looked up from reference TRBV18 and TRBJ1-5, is NAGVMQNPRHLVRRRGQEARLRCSPMKGHSHVYWYRQLPEEGLKFMVYLQKENIIDESGMPKERFSAEFPKEGPSILRIQQVVRGDSAAYFCASSPSYNQPQHFGDGTRLSIL.

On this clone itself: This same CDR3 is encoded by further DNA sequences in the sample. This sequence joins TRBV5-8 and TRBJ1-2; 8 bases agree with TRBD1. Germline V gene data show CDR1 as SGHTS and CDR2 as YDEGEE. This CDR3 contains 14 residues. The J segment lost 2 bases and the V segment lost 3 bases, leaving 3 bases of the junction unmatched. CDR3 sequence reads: CASSSGQGNYGYTF. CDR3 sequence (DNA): TGTGCCAGCAGCTCCGGACAGGGAAACTATGGCTACACCTTC.

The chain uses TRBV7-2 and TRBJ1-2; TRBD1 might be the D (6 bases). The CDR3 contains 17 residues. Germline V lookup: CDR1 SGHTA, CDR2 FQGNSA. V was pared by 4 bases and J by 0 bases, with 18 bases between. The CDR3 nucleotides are TGTGCCAGCAGCTCGCCAGTGGGGGGGCCTGCTAACTATGGCTACACCTTC. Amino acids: CASSSPVGGPANYGYTF.

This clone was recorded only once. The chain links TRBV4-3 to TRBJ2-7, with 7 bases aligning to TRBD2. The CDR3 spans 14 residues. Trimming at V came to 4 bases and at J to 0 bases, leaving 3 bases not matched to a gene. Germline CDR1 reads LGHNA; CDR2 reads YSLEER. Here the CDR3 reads CASSPRTSSYEQYF. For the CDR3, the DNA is TGCGCCAGCAGCCCCCGGACTAGCTCCTACGAGCAGTACTTC.

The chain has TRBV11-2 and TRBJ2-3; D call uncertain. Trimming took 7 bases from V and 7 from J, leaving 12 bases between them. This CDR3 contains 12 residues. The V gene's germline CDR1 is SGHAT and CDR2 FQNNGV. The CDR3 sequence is CASTESPYTQYF. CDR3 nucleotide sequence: TGTGCCAGCACAGAATCCCCCTATACGCAGTATTTT.

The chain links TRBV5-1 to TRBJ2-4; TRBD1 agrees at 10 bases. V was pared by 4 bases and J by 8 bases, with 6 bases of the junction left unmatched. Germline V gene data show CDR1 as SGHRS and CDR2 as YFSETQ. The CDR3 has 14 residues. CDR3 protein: CASSATGGADIQYF. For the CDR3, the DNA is TGCGCCAGCAGCGCGACAGGGGGCGCGGACATTCAGTACTTC.

The CDR3 sequence: CASSFSLGQNYGYTF. In DNA, the CDR3 is TGTGCCAGCAGCTTCTCCTTGGGACAGAACTATGGCTACACCTTC. The rearrangement links TRBV5-5 to TRBJ1-2, with 7 positions matching TRBD1. CDR3 length equals 15 residues. J was trimmed by 2 bases and V by 2 bases; bases with no gene match: 6. Germline V gene data show CDR1 as SGHKS and CDR2 as YYEKEE (reference sequence).

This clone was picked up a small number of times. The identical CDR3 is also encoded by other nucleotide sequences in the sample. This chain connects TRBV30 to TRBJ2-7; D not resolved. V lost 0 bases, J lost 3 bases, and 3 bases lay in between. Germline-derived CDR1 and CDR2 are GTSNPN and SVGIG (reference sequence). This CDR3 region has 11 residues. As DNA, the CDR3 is TGTGCCTGGAGTGTAGACTACGAGCAGTACTTC. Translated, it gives CAWSVDYEQYF.

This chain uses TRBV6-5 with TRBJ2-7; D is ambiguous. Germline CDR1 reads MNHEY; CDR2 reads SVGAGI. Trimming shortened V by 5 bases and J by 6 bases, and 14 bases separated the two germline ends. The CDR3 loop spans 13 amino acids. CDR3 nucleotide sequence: TGTGCCAGCAGTCCGGGCTTCGTACGCGAGCAGTACTTC. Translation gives CASSPGFVREQYF.

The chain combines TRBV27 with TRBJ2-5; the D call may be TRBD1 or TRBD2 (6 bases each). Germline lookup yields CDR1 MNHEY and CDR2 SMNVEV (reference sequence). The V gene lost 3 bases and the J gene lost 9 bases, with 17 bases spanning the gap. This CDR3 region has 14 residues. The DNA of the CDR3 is TGTGCCAGCAGTTTGGGGGGCCCCCTCTCTGCCCAGTACTTC. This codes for CASSLGGPLSAQYF.